A selection of T cell receptor beta chains follows, all from one sample in a study of identical twins. TCRdb itself ran the 5' RACE reads through MiXCR, one entry per CDR3 protein. The sample lists approximately 890,000 distinct CDR3 sequences; roughly an eighth were seen once. The sample was also linked to a second study, of yellow fever vaccine responses in identical twins.

Sequencing was performed on PBMCs. The origin of the receptors is a woman aged 18-29 years in good health. CDR3s include the opening cysteine and the closing phenylalanine or tryptophan. D genes are given only for firm matches. Clone size is given for some rows only: seen once, a few or many times, or a class if the clone is expanded.

NA,NA,TRBV18,TRBJ2-5,TGTGCCAGCTCACCAAGTTCATCGACAGGCCAAGAGACCCAGTACTTC,CASSPSSSTGQETQYF
many,NA,TRBV12-3/TRBV12-4,TRBJ1-1,TGTGCCAGCAGTTTAAGGAATTTGAACACTGAAGCTTTCTTT,CASSLRNLNTEAFF
NA,TRBD2,TRBV2,TRBJ2-1,TGTGCTAGCCAGGGAGGGCCCGGTAACAATGAGCAGTTCTTC,CASQGGPGNNEQFF
few,NA,TRBV10-3,TRBJ2-5,TGTGCCATCAGTGAGTCTCGGGGGAGACAAGAGACCCAGTACTTC,CAISESRGRQETQYF
few,NA,TRBV5-7,TRBJ2-4,TGTGCCAGCAGCTCAGACAGTCCTTATTGGGGGAAAAACATTCAGTACTTC,CASSSDSPYWGKNIQYF
NA,NA,TRBV20-1,TRBJ2-3,TGCAGTGCTAGAAGCATAAGCACAGATACGCAGTATTTT,CSARSISTDTQYF
many,NA,TRBV7-9,TRBJ2-3,TGTGCCAGCAGTTTTTTTGGCACAGATACGCAGTATTTT,CASSFFGTDTQYF
few,NA,TRBV21-1,TRBJ2-3,TGTGCCAGCAGCACGCCCTGTACAGATACGCAGTATTTT,CASSTPCTDTQYF
few,NA,TRBV29-1,TRBJ1-2,TGCAGCGTTGATGTCGGTTACAACTATGGCTACACCTTC,CSVDVGYNYGYTF
NA,NA,TRBV11-2,TRBJ2-2,TGTGCCAGCAGCTTAGGCCCGGGGGTACCCGGGGAGCTGTTTTTT,CASSLGPGVPGELFF
many,TRBD1,TRBV29-1,TRBJ2-7,TGCAGCGTTGGTTGGGCAGGGGGTAACGAGCAGTACTTC,CSVGWAGGNEQYF
NA,NA,TRBV29-1,TRBJ1-2,TGCAGCGTTGGCGTCGGAGCTTCTAACTATGGCTACACCTTC,CSVGVGASNYGYTF
NA,NA,TRBV12-3/TRBV12-4,TRBJ2-1,TGTGCCAGCAGTCCCAACCTAGGTAATGCACCCAACAATGAGCAGTTCTTC,CASSPNLGNAPNNEQFF
NA,TRBD2,TRBV27,TRBJ2-3,TGTGCCAGCTGGCCTATCGGGGGGGGAGCAGATACGCAGTATTTT,CASWPIGGGADTQYF
NA,TRBD1,TRBV12-3/TRBV12-4,TRBJ1-4,TGTGCCAGCACCCTGACAGGGGTTAATGAAAAACTGTTTTTT,CASTLTGVNEKLFF
NA,TRBD1,TRBV3-1,TRBJ2-1,TGTGCCAGCAGACTTAACTCGGGACAGGGCGGCAATGAGCAGTTCTTC,CASRLNSGQGGNEQFF
few,TRBD1,TRBV7-8,TRBJ2-5,TGTGCCAGCAGCTGGACAGGATGGGCAACTCAAGAGACCCAGTACTTC,CASSWTGWATQETQYF
NA,NA,TRBV10-3,TRBJ2-1,TGTGCCATCAGTGATATGAGGGAGAGACGCAATGAGCAGTTCTTC,CAISDMRERRNEQFF